This T cell receptor beta chain was recovered during a study of response to subunit inactivated influenza vaccine. The CDR3 is 17 residues long. Looked up from germline, CDR1 is MDHEN and CDR2 is SYDVKM. Unmatched junction bases numbered 9, after V lost 4 bases and J lost 8 bases. TCRdb called the RT-PCR reads again in MiXCR, with one record for every CDR3 protein. The data contain over 650,000 distinct CDR3 sequences, less than 20% of them singletons. This clonotype has only a few counts. The antigen is undetermined. Study observations and caveats: The study's authors posited that every seasonal influenza vaccination enlists few new T cells.

This receptor was taken from a middle-aged man who received an inactivated influenza vaccine. The material sequenced was PBMCs from blood, taken 4 to 6 days after vaccination. This chain connects TRBV28 to TRBJ2-1; 15 bases are a match to TRBD2. The CDR3 DNA is TGTGCCAGCAGTTATGGACTAGCGGGAGGGCCGGGGGATGAGCAGTTCTTC. This translates into CASSYGLAGGPGDEQFF.